Following are 16 T cell receptor beta chains from one sample sequenced in a study of neurological immune-mediated disorders. TCRdb called the 5' RACE reads again in MiXCR, with one record for every CDR3 protein. The sample records tens of thousands of distinct CDR3 sequences, 7.2% being singletons. Sample: CD4+ T cells from blood. These receptors were obtained from a middle-aged man in good health.

Many counts were recorded for this clonotype. The rearrangement joins TRBV24-1 to TRBJ2-7; D may be TRBD2 (5 bases). V was clipped by 3 bases and J by 9 bases, with 14 bases between them. This CDR3 comprises 13 residues. Germline CDR1 reads KGHDR; CDR2 reads SFDVKD. CDR3 sequence: CATSDGSPGWQYF. In nucleotides, the CDR3 is TGTGCCACCAGTGATGGGAGTCCCGGATGGCAGTACTTC.

This clonotype came up many times. This chain uses TRBV7-2 with TRBJ2-3; D uncertain. The germline gives CDR1 SGHTA, CDR2 FQGNSA. The CDR3 runs 15 residues. Trimming cost V 1 base and J 3 bases, with 11 bases left between them. The CDR3: CASSLGNPETDTQYF. The CDR3 nucleotides read TGTGCCAGCAGCTTAGGGAACCCCGAGACAGATACGCAGTATTTT.

There are many counts of this clonotype. V is TRBV3-1 and J is TRBJ2-7; a weak D match, TRBD1 (6 bases). Germline lookup yields CDR1 LGHDT and CDR2 YNNKEL (reference sequence). V lost 1 base and J 0 bases, leaving 10 bases between the germline ends. This CDR3 contains 15 residues. CDR3 in DNA: TGTGCCAGCAGCCAAGTCTTGGACAGCTCCTACGAGCAGTACTTC. Translating gives CASSQVLDSSYEQYF.

This clonotype was detected ten times or more. CDR3 region: CASSLGLRTSGSNEQFF. CDR3 nucleotide sequence: TGTGCCAGCAGTTTAGGGCTGCGGACTAGCGGGAGCAATGAGCAGTTCTTC. This chain uses TRBV12-3 or TRBV12-4 with TRBJ2-1, with 13 bases matching TRBD2. CDR3 length equals 17 residues. The V gene end was trimmed by 1 base and the J gene end by 6 bases; junction bases not matched to a gene: 6.

The table lists this clonotype with many counts. The chain combines TRBV18 with TRBJ1-5, with D uncertain. CDR1 is KGHSH, CDR2 LQKENI, per germline. V was trimmed by 3 bases and J by 0 bases, leaving 15 bases between them. The CDR3 has 17 amino acids. CDR3 residues: CASSPSRMDYSNQPQHF. The CDR3 DNA follows: TGTGCCAGCTCACCGTCCAGGATGGATTATAGCAATCAGCCCCAGCATTTT.

Many counts were recorded for this clonotype. This rearrangement joins TRBV7-8 to TRBJ1-1, with TRBD1 as a possible D gene (5 bases). The CDR3 extends over 14 amino acids. Trimming cost V 5 bases and J 5 bases, with 15 bases left between them. Germline V CDR1 and CDR2: SGHVS, FQNEAQ. CDR3 in amino acids: CASSNRGGETEAFF. CDR3 DNA sequence: TGTGCCAGCAGCAACCGGGGGGGGGAGACTGAAGCTTTCTTT.

This clonotype was observed at least ten times. The rearrangement links TRBV5-1 to TRBJ1-4; D perhaps matches TRBD1 (5 bases). V was cut by 2 bases and J by 8 bases, with 13 bases left in between. This CDR3 spans 14 amino acids. Per germline, CDR1 SGHRS and CDR2 YFSETQ. The CDR3 nucleotides read TGCGCCAGCAGCTTTACCGGGACTGCAGAAAAACTGTTTTTT. Translating gives CASSFTGTAEKLFF.

This clonotype was recorded a few times. An end of the junction does not agree with germline; a read error may underlie this. V usage is TRBV6-5 and J usage is TRBJ2-3; 7 bases align to TRBD2. This CDR3 spans 13 amino acids. Looked up from germline, CDR1 is MNHEY and CDR2 is SVGAGI. The CDR3 nucleotides are TGTGCCACCACGGGAGGCGGCACACATACGCAGTATTTT. Its protein product is CATTGGGTHTQYF.

This clonotype was recorded many times. V and J are TRBV5-1 and TRBJ2-5; TRBD2 is a possible D gene (5 bases). Germline lookup yields CDR1 SGHRS and CDR2 YFSETQ. The V end was cut by 4 bases, the J end by 2 bases, with 12 bases between. This CDR3 is built from 14 residues. CDR3 coding DNA: TGCGCCAGCAGCCTCTCCGGGATTCAAGAGACCCAGTACTTC. Translated, it gives CASSLSGIQETQYF.

This clonotype was found many times. The J gene is TRBJ1-6, the V gene TRBV30; maybe TRBD1 (5 bases). The CDR3 is made up of 13 amino acids. Trimming stripped 2 bases from V and 7 bases from J, with 9 bases between. The V gene's germline CDR1 is GTSNPN and CDR2 SVGIG (reference sequence). CDR3 amino acids: CAWSLSGNSPLHF. CDR3 in DNA: TGTGCCTGGAGTCTATCAGGGAATTCACCCCTCCACTTT.

This clonotype appeared many times. This sequence joins TRBV20-1 and TRBJ2-7; TRBD1 might be the D (5 bases). V was cut by 0 bases and J by 5 bases, with 11 bases left in between. CDR1 is DFQATT and CDR2 is SNEGSKA in the germline V gene (reference sequence). The CDR3 runs to 13 residues. CDR3 nucleotide sequence: TGCAGTGCTAGAGATTTTAGGGGCGACGAGCAGTACTTC. The encoded protein is CSARDFRGDEQYF.

This clonotype was observed at least ten times. This rearrangement joins TRBV5-1 to TRBJ1-1; D unclear. V was cut by 1 base and J by 0 bases, with 10 bases left in between. This CDR3 is built from 15 residues. Per germline, CDR1 SGHRS and CDR2 YFSETQ. The CDR3, as DNA: TGCGCCAGCAGCTTGAACGGCCTGATGAACACTGAAGCTTTCTTT. Its protein is CASSLNGLMNTEAFF.

This sequence joins TRBV28 and TRBJ1-5; D gene uncertain. Germline V CDR1 and CDR2: MDHEN, SYDVKM. This CDR3 has 15 amino acids. Trimming pared 3 bases from V and 3 bases from J, leaving 12 bases between. The CDR3 sequence is CASSFMSGNNQPQHF. In DNA, the CDR3 is TGTGCCAGCAGTTTCATGTCGGGGAACAATCAGCCCCAGCATTTT. Together with reference TRBV28 and TRBJ1-5, the CDR3 gives the full variable domain: DVKVTQSSRYLVKRTGEKVFLECVQDMDHENMFWYRQDPGLGLRLIYFSYDVKMKEKGDIPEGYSVSREKKERFSLILESASTNQTSMYLCASSFMSGNNQPQHFGDGTRLSIL.

This clonotype was found many times. The J gene is TRBJ2-2, the V gene TRBV6-1; no firm D call. With 5 bases removed from V and 4 bases from J, the gap between germline ends came to 8 bases. Germline V gene lookup returns CDR1 MNHNS and CDR2 SASEGT. This CDR3 has 13 amino acids. CDR3 residues: CASSRLRTGELFF. The CDR3 DNA reads as TGTGCCAGCAGTAGACTGCGCACCGGGGAGCTGTTTTTT.

This clonotype was seen at least ten times. The rearrangement uses TRBV12-3 or TRBV12-4 and TRBJ2-1; D is perhaps TRBD2 (6 bases). V was shortened by 1 base and J by 2 bases, with 21 bases between the two germline ends. The CDR3 length is 19 residues. The CDR3 region is CASSLDEFWGLRPYNEQFF. Written as DNA, the CDR3 is TGTGCCAGCAGTTTAGATGAATTTTGGGGACTCAGACCCTACAATGAGCAGTTCTTC.

This clonotype was observed at least ten times. The J gene is TRBJ2-7, the V gene TRBV20-1; TRBD1 matches at 8 bases. J gave up 6 bases and V 6 bases, and 13 bases lay outside the gene matches. This CDR3 region has 14 residues. Germline V gene lookup returns CDR1 DFQATT and CDR2 SNEGSKA (reference sequence). The CDR3 DNA reads as TGCAGTGCCCACCCGGGACAGGTAGAGGGCGAGCAGTACTTC. Protein product: CSAHPGQVEGEQYF.